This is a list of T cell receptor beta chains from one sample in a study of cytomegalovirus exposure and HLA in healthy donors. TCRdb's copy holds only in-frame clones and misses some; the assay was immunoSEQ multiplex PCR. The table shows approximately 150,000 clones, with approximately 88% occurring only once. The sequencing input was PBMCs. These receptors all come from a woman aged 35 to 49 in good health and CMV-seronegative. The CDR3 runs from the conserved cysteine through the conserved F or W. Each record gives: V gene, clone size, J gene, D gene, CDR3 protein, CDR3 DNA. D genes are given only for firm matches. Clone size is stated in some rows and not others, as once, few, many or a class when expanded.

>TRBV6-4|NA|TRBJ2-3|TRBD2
CASSDSALAATDTQYF
TGTGCCAGCAGTGACTCAGCGCTAGCGGCCACAGATACGCAGTATTTT
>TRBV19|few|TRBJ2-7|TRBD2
CASSLAGRSYEQYF
TGTGCCAGTAGTCTAGCGGGAAGATCCTACGAGCAGTACTTC
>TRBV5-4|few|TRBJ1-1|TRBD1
CASSPEGGRSGGSTEAFF
TGTGCCAGCAGCCCTGAGGGCGGTCGTTCAGGGGGGAGCACTGAAGCTTTCTTT
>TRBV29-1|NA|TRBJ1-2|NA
CSVWGQGMYGYTF
TGCAGCGTTTGGGGGCAGGGGATGTATGGCTACACCTTC
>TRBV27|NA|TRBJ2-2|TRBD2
CASSLAGVGELFF
TGTGCCAGCAGTTTAGCGGGAGTGGGGGAGCTGTTTTTT
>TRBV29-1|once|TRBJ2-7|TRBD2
CSALAGGSYEQYF
TGCAGCGCTTTAGCGGGAGGGTCCTACGAGCAGTACTTC
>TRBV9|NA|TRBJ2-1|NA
CASSPRTGWGGEQFF
TGTGCCAGCAGCCCTCGGACAGGGTGGGGGGGTGAGCAGTTCTTC
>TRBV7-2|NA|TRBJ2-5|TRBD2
CASSLYGTSGTTQETQYF
TGTGCCAGCAGCCTTTATGGGACTAGCGGGACGACCCAAGAGACCCAGTACTTC
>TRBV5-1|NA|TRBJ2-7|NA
CASSFGGLSYEQYF
TGCGCCAGCAGCTTTGGGGGCCTATCCTACGAGCAGTACTTC
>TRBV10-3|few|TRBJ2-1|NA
CAIKGYNEQFF
TGTGCCATCAAGGGGTACAATGAGCAGTTCTTC
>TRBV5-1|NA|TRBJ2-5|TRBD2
CASSGLAGGETQYF
TGCGCCAGCAGTGGACTAGCGGGAGGTGAGACCCAGTACTTC
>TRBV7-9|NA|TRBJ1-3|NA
CASNTPRITLGNTIYF
TGTGCCAGCAACACCCCCCGTATTACCCTTGGAAACACCATATATTTT
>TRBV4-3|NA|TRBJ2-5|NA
CASSQGTRGQETQYF
TGCGCCAGCAGCCAAGGGACAAGGGGACAAGAGACCCAGTACTTC
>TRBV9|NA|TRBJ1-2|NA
CASSVAPQANYGYTF
TGTGCCAGCAGCGTAGCCCCACAGGCGAACTATGGCTACACCTTC
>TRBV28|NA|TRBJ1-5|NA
CASSLVPQGTGNQPQHF
TGTGCCAGCAGTTTAGTCCCTCAGGGTACGGGCAATCAGCCCCAGCATTTT
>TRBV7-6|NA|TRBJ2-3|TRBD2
CASSRGGSDTQYF
TGTGCCAGCTCCCGGGGGGGGTCAGATACGCAGTATTTT